The clone carrying this T cell receptor (beta chain) was recorded a few times. The sample comes from a study of tumor-infiltrating lymphocytes in primary liver carcinoma. For blood RNA, unsorted whole blood served as the source, and germline DNA was extracted too. From 500 ng of total RNA, TCR beta-specific cDNA was reverse-transcribed using a constant-region primer. For TCR beta, libraries were produced by three nested multiplex PCR rounds using slightly modified ARM-PCR. Amplification in the first two PCR rounds was performed using TRBV1-TRBV30 forward primers and a C-beta reverse primer for around 11 cycles each. In TCRdb, the multiplex PCR reads were re-called with MiXCR into one record per CDR3 protein. The table lists around 330,000 distinct CDR3 sequences, over 55% of them singletons. CDR1 and CDR2 (germline): ENHRY, SYGVKD. There are 13 residues in the CDR3. V shed 4 bases and J shed 2 bases, with 6 bases lying between them.

The sequence was obtained from a man aged 40-50 years with primary liver carcinoma and hepatitis B virus infection. Sample: peripheral blood. The J gene is TRBJ1-3, the V gene TRBV10-3; maybe TRBD1 (5 bases). CDR3 DNA: TGTGCCATCAGTGGACAGCCTGGAAACACCATATATTTT. It specifies CAISGQPGNTIYF.